This T cell receptor beta chain was sequenced in a study of blood T cell repertoires in COVID-19 (dated by TCRdb to the early 2020s). General notes on the study: Samples from collaborators originated in the United States, Italy and Spain and spanned both the acute and convalescent phases of COVID-19. The dataset comprised deeply sampled blood TCRbeta repertoires from subjects exposed to, actively infected with, or recovered from COVID-19. The prospective study material was composed of cDNA or gDNA derived from T cells, B-cell-depleted T cells, or PBMCs. Where available, HLA class I and class II types were taken from metadata supplied by the sample provider and were not determined by assay-based typing. The repertoires were released in a freely available public database intended as a resource for research on the immune response to SARS-CoV-2. Samples were obtained from the ongoing ImmuneRACE study (first 160 participants) and from about 1,300 subjects provided by 6 global collaborators. A de-identified subject ID, COVID-19 status, age in years and sex were almost always included in the sample metadata.

What the study reported, not specific to this receptor: How much clinical and demographic metadata was included differed by source and by participant, and the metadata was provided uncurated.

The immunoSEQ Assay, a bias-controlled multiplex PCR, was used to amplify TCRbeta CDR3 regions from genomic DNA. The paper's data handling went like this. The number of nucleated cells in each sample was estimated from the amplification of reference gene primers within the assay. Sequence reads were collapsed and filtered to measure the absolute abundance of every unique TCRbeta CDR3 rearrangement. For each sample, productive Simpson clonality was calculated by taking the square root of Simpson's diversity index across productive rearrangements. As stored in TCRdb, this immuneACCESS dataset retains in-frame rearrangements with V and J assigned. A fraction of the clones does not appear; measured against another copy, unresolved V genes explain less than half of the discrepancy, and the remainder lacks a known reason. The V and J calls and clone size come from that table; D and trimming were worked out from the DNA. This sample gives approximately 170,000 clones in total; about 80% of them show up just once. Over 2% of the sample is held by the ten biggest clonotypes.

This clone has only one observation. What this receptor recognizes is not known. No much larger clone exists at a distance of one base, and base qualities are not known. Whole blood was collected in K2EDTA tubes by collaborating institutions according to the institutions' own protocols. For TCRbeta analysis, collaborators shipped samples in one of three forms: frozen whole blood, isolated PBMCs, or DNA extracted from either of those sample types. Compared with germline, V lacks 5 bases and J lacks 5 bases; bases without a gene match: 8. CDR1 and CDR2 are read off the germline V gene as SGHTS and YDEGEE. There are 15 amino acids in the CDR3, from cysteine to phenylalanine inclusive. Only CDR3 DNA is held: 45 bases, read in frame from base 1.

Sequencing input: peripheral blood. The TCR was taken from a human donor with acute or convalescent COVID-19. The donor label of this sample is uncertain. The chain is assembled from TRBV5-8 and TRBJ2-2, and TRBD1 matches 8 of the central bases. At the DNA level, the sequence is TGTGCCAGCAGGGATCGGACAGGGAGTACCGGGGAGCTGTTTTTT. Its translation reads: CASRDRTGSTGELFF.